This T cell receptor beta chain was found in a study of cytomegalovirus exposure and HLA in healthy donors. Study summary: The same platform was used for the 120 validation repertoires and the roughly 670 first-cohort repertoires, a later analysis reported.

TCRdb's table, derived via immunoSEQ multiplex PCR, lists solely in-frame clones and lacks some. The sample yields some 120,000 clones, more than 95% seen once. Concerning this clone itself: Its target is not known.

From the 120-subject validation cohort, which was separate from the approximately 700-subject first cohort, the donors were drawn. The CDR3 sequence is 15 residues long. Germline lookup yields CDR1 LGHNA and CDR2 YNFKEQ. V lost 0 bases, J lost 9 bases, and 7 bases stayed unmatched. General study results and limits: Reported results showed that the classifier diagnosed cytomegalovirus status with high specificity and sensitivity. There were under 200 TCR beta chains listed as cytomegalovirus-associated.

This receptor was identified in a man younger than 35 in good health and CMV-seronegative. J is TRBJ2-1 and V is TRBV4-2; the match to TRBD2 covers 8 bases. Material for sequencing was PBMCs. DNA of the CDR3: TGTGCCAGCAGCCAAGACGCAGCGGGAGAGGGTGAGCAGTTCTTC. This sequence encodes CASSQDAAGEGEQFF.